The clone carrying this TCR beta chain was observed a few times. The data originate from a study of T cells in Graves' hyperthyroidism and ophthalmopathy. This CDR3 contains 15 residues. Germline loops: CDR1 LNHDA, CDR2 SQIVND (reference sequence). Between the trimmed V and J ends, which lost 2 bases and 2 bases, there was a span of 10 bases. Recently diagnosed hyperthyroidism of less than 2 months' duration affected patients aged 18 to 65. The sample of blood was obtained at first hyperthyroidism diagnosis (before any ophthalmopathy symptoms). TCR beta CDR3 region amplification was performed from RNA transcripts. Carried out on the TCR CDR3, a first-round RT-PCR used the HTBI primer set. Using its own MiXCR run on the multiplex PCR reads, TCRdb lists one record per CDR3 protein. The table lists about 770,000 distinct CDR3 sequences, around 20% of them singletons.

Input material: blood. The chain carries TRBV19 and TRBJ1-5; perhaps TRBD1 as D (5 bases). The receptor's source is a woman aged 45-59 years with Graves' hyperthyroidism that later progressed to Graves' ophthalmopathy. This chain's CDR3 is CASSIQGVGNQPQHF. The CDR3 DNA reads as TGTGCCAGTAGTATACAGGGCGTGGGCAATCAGCCCCAGCATTTT.